These 6 T cell receptor beta chains were all obtained from the same sample, sequenced in a study of blood T cell repertoires in COVID-19. TCRdb's copy holds only in-frame clones and misses some; the assay was immunoSEQ multiplex PCR. The sample shows roughly 100,000 clones, 87% of them seen only once. What was sequenced was peripheral blood. Receptor source: a human donor in a cohort sampled during active COVID-19.

The chain uses TRBV7-9 and TRBJ2-3; 10 bases match TRBD1. In germline, CDR1 is SEHNR, CDR2 FQNEAQ (reference sequence). The length of the CDR3 is 15 residues. Trimming removed 5 bases from V and 7 bases from J; junction bases left unmatched: 9. The CDR3 reads CASSHETGGSYTQYF. CDR3 in DNA: TGTGCCAGCAGCCACGAGACAGGGGGCTCATATACGCAGTATTTT.

V is TRBV6-5 and J is TRBJ2-7, with a possible D match to TRBD2 (6 bases). V dropped 4 bases and J dropped 5 bases, with 18 bases sitting between them. Per germline, CDR1 MNHEY and CDR2 SVGAGI. This CDR3 contains 15 residues. In DNA, the CDR3 is TGTGCCAGCAGTTTCGCGAGGGGCGGGGCGGACGAGCAGTACTTC. This gives the protein CASSFARGGADEQYF.

The J gene is TRBJ1-5, the V gene TRBV6-5, with 10 bases lining up with TRBD1. CDR1 and CDR2 from the germline V gene are MNHEY and SVGAGI. V lost 5 bases and J lost 7; bases outside the gene matches: 8. This CDR3 is built from 15 residues. The CDR3 DNA is TGTGCCAGCAGTACCGGGACAGGGGTTTGGCAGCCCCAGCATTTT. It yields the protein CASSTGTGVWQPQHF.

This chain joins TRBV5-1 and TRBJ2-3; maybe TRBD2 (5 bases). Trimming left V 0 bases short and J 1 base short, with 6 bases between. The CDR3 loop spans 14 amino acids. Germline CDR1 reads SGHRS; CDR2 reads YFSETQ. CDR3 in DNA: TGCGCCAGCAGCTTGGAGAGGGGCACAGATACGCAGTATTTT. Amino acids: CASSLERGTDTQYF. Complete variable domain (other parts from reference TRBV5-1 and TRBJ2-3): KAGVTQTPRYLIKTRGQQVTLSCSPISGHRSVSWYQQTPGQGLQFLFEYFSETQRNKGNFPGRFSGRQFSNSRSEMNVSTLELGDSALYLCASSLERGTDTQYFGPGTRLTVL.

This clone has only one observation. This rearrangement joins TRBV2 to TRBJ1-1; D remains ambiguous. The CDR3 contains 14 residues. V was trimmed by 4 bases and J by 6 bases, leaving 15 bases between them. Germline V gene data show CDR1 as SNHLY and CDR2 as FYNNEI. The CDR3 bases are TGTGCCAGCAGTGTCGAGTCCCGTCTCTCTGAAGCTTTCTTT. It translates to CASSVESRLSEAFF.

The rearrangement uses TRBV2 and TRBJ2-7, with D tentatively TRBD2 (6 bases). Germline V lookup: CDR1 SNHLY, CDR2 FYNNEI. The CDR3 is made up of 16 amino acids. Trimming removed 3 bases at V and 0 bases at J, with 15 bases between. In nucleotides, the CDR3 is TGTGCCAGCAGTGATGCGTCCGGCGGGATCTCCTACGAGCAGTACTTC. Amino acid sequence: CASSDASGGISYEQYF.